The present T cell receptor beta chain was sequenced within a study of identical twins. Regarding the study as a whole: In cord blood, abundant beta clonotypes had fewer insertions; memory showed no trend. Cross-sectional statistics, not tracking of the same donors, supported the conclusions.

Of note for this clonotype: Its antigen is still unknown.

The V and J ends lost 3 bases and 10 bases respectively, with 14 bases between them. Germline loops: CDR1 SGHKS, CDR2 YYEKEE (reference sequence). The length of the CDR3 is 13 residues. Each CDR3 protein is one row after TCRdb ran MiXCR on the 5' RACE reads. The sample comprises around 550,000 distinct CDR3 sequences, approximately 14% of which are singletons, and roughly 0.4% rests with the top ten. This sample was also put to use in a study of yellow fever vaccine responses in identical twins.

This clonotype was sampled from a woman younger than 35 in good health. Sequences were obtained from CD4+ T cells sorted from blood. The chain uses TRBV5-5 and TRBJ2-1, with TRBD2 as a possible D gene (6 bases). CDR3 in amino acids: CASSWGTPSEQFF. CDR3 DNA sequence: TGTGCCAGCAGCTGGGGGACTCCCTCGGAGCAGTTCTTC.